This T cell receptor (beta chain) is from a study of radiotherapy plus CTLA-4 blockade in lung cancer. Overall study context: Among enrolled patients, roughly 20% responded and about 30% achieved disease control.

Lung cancer patients with chemo-refractory metastatic non-small-cell disease were given focal radiation plus CTLA-4 blockade with ipilimumab. Clones were sequenced by immunoSEQ multiplex PCR, and TCRdb holds only the in-frame ones, with some missing. Of some 67,000 clones in the sample, about 72% were seen once. This clone appeared a few times. The CDR3 covers 17 residues. This TCR derives from a human donor with non-small cell lung cancer whose response to radiotherapy plus ipilimumab could not be evaluated. Some clones in this sample may be carry-over from other donors' samples. The V call is TRBV21-1, the J call TRBJ2-7; TRBD2 reflects the table's D call only, with no check against the DNA. TRBV21-1 is flagged as a pseudogene. This material consisted of peripheral blood, taken from a patient treated with radiotherapy plus ipilimumab. The CDR3 region has the DNA TGTGCCAGCAGCAAACCCAATTCGGGGACTGACGTCTACGAGCAGTACTTC. Residues: CASSKPNSGTDVYEQYF.